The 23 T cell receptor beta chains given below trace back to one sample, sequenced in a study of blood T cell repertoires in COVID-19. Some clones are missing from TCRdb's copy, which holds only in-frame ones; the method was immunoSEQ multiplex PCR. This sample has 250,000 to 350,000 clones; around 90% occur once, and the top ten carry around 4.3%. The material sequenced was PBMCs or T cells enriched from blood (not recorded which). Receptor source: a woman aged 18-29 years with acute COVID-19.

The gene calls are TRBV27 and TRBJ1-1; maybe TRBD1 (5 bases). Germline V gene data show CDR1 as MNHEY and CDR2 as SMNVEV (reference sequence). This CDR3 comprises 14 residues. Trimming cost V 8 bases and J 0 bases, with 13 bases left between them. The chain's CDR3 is CASSLEGLNTEAFF. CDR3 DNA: TGTGCCAGCTCCCTGGAGGGGTTGAACACTGAAGCTTTCTTT.

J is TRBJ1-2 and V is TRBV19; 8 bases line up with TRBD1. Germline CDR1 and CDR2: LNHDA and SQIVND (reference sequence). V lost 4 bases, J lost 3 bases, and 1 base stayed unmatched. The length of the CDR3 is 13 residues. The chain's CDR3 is CASSKGQDYGYTF. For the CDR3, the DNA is TGTGCCAGTAGTAAGGGACAGGACTATGGCTACACCTTC.

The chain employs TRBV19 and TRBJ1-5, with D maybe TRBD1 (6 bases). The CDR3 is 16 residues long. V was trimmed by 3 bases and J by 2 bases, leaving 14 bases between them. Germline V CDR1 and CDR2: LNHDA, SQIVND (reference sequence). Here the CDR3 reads CASSIRDPGGNQPQHF. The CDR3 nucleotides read TGTGCCAGTAGTATCAGGGACCCAGGGGGCAATCAGCCCCAGCATTTT.

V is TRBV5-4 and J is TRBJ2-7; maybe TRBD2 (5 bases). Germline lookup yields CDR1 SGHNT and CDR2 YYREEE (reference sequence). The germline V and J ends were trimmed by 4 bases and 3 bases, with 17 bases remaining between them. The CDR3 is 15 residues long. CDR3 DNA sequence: TGTGCCAGCAGCCCCCCCGGGTCTAGCTTCTACGAGCAGTACTTC. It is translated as CASSPPGSSFYEQYF.

CDR3 amino acids: CASSRTGQDTQYF. The CDR3 DNA follows: TGTGCCAGCAGCAGGACTGGTCAGGATACGCAGTATTTT. V and J are TRBV21-1 and TRBJ2-3; the table calls TRBD2, which could not be checked here. TRBV21-1 is given as a pseudogene. The CDR3 totals 13 residues.

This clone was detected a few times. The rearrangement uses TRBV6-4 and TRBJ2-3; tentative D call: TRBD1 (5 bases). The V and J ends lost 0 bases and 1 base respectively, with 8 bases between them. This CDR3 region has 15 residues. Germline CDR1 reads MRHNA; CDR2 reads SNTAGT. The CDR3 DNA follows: TGTGCCAGCAGTGACTCCGTAGGGGGCACAGATACGCAGTATTTT. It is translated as CASSDSVGGTDTQYF.

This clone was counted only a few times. Here the CDR3 reads CASSQLRTGFYTF. CDR3 in DNA: TGTGCCAGCAGCCAACTAAGGACAGGATTCTACACCTTC. V usage is TRBV4-2 and J usage is TRBJ1-2; TRBD1 aligns across 7 bases. The CDR3 covers 13 residues. The ends lost 2 bases at V and 10 bases at J; junction bases unmatched: 7. The germline V gene has CDR1 LGHNA and CDR2 YNFKEQ.

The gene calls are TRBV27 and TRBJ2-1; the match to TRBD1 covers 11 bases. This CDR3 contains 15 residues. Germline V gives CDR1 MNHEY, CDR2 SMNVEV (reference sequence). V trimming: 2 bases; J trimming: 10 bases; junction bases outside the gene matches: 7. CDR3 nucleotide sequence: TGTGCCAGCAGTTTACTAGGACAGGGGGCGAACGAGCAGTTCTTC. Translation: CASSLLGQGANEQFF.

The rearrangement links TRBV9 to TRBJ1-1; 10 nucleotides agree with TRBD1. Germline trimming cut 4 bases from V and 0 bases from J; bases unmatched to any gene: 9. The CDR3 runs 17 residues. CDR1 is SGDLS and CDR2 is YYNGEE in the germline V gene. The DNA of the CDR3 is TGTGCCAGCAGCACCCGGGACAGGGGCTTTATGAACACTGAAGCTTTCTTT. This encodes CASSTRDRGFMNTEAFF. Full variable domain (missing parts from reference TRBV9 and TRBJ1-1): DSGVTQTPKHLITATGQRVTLRCSPRSGDLSVYWYQQSLDQGLQFLIQYYNGEERAKGNILERFSAQQFPDLHSELNLSSLELGDSALYFCASSTRDRGFMNTEAFFGQGTRLTVV.

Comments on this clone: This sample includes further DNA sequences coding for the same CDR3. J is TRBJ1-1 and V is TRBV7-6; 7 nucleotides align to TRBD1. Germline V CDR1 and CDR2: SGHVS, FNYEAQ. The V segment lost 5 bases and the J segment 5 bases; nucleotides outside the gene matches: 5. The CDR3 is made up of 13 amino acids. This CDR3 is CASSLSGGTEAFF. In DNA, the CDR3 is TGTGCCAGCAGCCTCTCAGGGGGAACTGAAGCTTTCTTT.

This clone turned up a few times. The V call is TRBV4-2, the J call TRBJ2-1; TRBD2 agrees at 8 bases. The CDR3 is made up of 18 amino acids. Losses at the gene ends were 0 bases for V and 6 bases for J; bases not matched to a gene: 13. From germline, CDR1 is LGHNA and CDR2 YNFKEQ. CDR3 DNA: TGTGCCAGCAGCCAAGATTTGAGCGGGGGCCGGGTGAGCAATGAGCAGTTCTTC. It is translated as CASSQDLSGGRVSNEQFF.

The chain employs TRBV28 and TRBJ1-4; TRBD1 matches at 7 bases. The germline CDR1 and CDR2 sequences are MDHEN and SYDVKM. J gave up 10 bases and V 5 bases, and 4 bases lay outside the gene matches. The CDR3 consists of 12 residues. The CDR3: CASSTGVRKLFF. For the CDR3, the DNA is TGTGCCAGCAGTACAGGGGTAAGAAAACTGTTTTTT.

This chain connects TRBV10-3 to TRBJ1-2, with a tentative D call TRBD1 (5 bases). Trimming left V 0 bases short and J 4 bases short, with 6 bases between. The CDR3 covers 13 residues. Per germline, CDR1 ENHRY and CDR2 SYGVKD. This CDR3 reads CAISESDSYGYTF. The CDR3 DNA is TGTGCCATCAGTGAGTCCGACAGCTATGGCTACACCTTC.

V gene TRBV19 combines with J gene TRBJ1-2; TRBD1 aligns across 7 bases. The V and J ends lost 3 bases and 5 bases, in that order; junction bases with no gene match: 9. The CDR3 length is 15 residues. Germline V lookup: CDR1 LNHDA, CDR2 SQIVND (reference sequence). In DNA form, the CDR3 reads TGTGCCAGTAGTATCCTTGGACAGGCAACATATGGCTACACCTTC. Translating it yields CASSILGQATYGYTF. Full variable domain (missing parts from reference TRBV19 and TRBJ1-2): DGGITQSPKYLFRKEGQNVTLSCEQNLNHDAMYWYRQDPGQGLRLIYYSQIVNDFQKGDIAEGYSVSREKKESFPLTVTSAQKNPTAFYLCASSILGQATYGYTFGSGTRLTVV.

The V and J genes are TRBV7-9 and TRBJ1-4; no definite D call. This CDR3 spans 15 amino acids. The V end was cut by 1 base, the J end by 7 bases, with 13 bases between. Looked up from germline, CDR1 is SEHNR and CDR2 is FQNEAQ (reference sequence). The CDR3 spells CASSLERGLGEKLFF. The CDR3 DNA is TGTGCCAGCAGCTTAGAGCGAGGGCTAGGTGAAAAACTGTTTTTT. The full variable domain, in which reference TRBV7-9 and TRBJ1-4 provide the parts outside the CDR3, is DTGVSQNPRHKITKRGQNVTFRCDPISEHNRLYWYRQTLGQGPEFLTYFQNEAQLEKSRLLSDRFSAERPKGSFSTLEIQRTEQGDSAMYLCASSLERGLGEKLFFGSGTQLSVL.

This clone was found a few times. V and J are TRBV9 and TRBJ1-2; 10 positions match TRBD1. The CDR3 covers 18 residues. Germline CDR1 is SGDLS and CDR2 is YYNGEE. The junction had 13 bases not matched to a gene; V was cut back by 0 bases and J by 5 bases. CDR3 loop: CASSVGSGTGVYRYGYTF. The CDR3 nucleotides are TGTGCCAGCAGCGTAGGTTCCGGGACAGGGGTGTATCGGTATGGCTACACCTTC.

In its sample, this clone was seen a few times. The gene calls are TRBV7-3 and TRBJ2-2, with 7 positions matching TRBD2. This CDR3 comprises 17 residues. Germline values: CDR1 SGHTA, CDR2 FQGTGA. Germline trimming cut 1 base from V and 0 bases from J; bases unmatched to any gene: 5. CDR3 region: CASSLRAGTTNTGELFF. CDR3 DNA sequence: TGTGCCAGCAGCTTAAGGGCCGGGACTACGAACACCGGGGAGCTGTTTTTT.

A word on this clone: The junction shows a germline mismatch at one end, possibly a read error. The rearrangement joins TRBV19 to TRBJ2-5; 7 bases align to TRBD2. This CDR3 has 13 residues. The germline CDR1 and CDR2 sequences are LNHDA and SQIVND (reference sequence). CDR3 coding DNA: TGTGCCAGTCGAAGGGACTACCAGGAGACCCAGTACTTC. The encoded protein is CASRRDYQETQYF.

The DNA of the CDR3 is TGTGCCAGCAGCTTGGGGACAGGTGACACCGGGGAGCTGTTTTTT. It encodes CASSLGTGDTGELFF. The chain combines TRBV7-8 with TRBJ2-2; 8 nucleotides line up with TRBD1. The CDR3 contains 15 residues. CDR1 and CDR2 (germline): SGHVS, FQNEAQ. The junction had 3 bases not matched to a gene; V was cut back by 3 bases and J by 3 bases.

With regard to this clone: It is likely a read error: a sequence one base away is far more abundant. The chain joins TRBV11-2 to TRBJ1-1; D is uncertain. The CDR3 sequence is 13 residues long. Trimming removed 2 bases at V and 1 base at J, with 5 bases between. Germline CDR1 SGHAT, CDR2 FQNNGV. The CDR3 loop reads CASSLSPNTEAFF. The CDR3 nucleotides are TGTGCCAGCAGCTTAAGCCCGAACACTGAAGCTTTCTTT.

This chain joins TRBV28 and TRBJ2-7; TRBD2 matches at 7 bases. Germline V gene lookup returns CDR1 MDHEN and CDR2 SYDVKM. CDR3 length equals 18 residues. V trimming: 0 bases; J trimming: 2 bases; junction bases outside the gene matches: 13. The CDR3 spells CASSLWSTGTNYTYEQYF. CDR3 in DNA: TGTGCCAGCAGTTTATGGTCAACCGGGACTAACTACACCTACGAGCAGTACTTC.

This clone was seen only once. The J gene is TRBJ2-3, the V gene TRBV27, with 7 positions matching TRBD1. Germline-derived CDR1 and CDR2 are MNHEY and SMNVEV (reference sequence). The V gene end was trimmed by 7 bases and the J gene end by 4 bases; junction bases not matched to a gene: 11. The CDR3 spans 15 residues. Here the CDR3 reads CASTYDRESADTQYF. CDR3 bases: TGTGCCAGCACCTATGACAGGGAGAGTGCAGATACGCAGTATTTT.

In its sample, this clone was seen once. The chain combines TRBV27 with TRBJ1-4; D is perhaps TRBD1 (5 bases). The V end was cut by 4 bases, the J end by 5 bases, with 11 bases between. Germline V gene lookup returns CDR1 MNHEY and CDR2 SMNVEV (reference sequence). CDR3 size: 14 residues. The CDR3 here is CASSSRQGNEKLFF. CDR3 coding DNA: TGTGCCAGCAGTTCTCGGCAGGGAAATGAAAAACTGTTTTTT.